The 12 T cell receptor beta chains below were found in one sample sequenced in a study of Ad26.COV2.S vaccination and SARS-CoV-2 variants. Treatment described: about 20 received Ad26.COV2.S at low or high dose, single or two shots; 5 received placebo; per-sample allocation not given. The investigators took samples on day 63 after the first vaccine or placebo injection. Assay: immunoSEQ multiplex PCR; the TCRdb copy retains only in-frame clones and omits some. The sample yields about 400,000 clones, around nine tenths seen once. The sequenced sample was peripheral blood, obtained in a trial of Ad26.COV2.S vaccine versus placebo. The receptors were sampled from a person between 18 and 65 years old who received the Ad26.COV2.S COVID-19 vaccine or a placebo.

The rearrangement links TRBV21-1 to TRBJ2-5; TRBD2 is the table's D call, not checked against the DNA. TRBV21-1 is classified as a pseudogene. The CDR3 consists of 15 residues. CDR3 DNA sequence: TGTGCCAGCAACCCGAAGGGAGCGGGGGACGAGACCCAGTACTTC. Protein: CASNPKGAGDETQYF.

The chain has TRBV7-2 and TRBJ2-2; perhaps D is TRBD1 or TRBD2 (7 bases each). Trimming cost V 1 base and J 5 bases, with 14 bases left between them. The germline V gene encodes CDR1 SGHTA and CDR2 FQGNSA. The CDR3 length is 16 residues. CDR3 residues: CASSLGAGGATGELFF. The CDR3 DNA reads TGTGCCAGCAGCTTAGGGGCAGGGGGGGCGACCGGGGAGCTGTTTTTT.

V gene TRBV24-1 combines with J gene TRBJ2-3, with TRBD1 identical over 10 bases. The J segment lost 4 bases and the V segment lost 4 bases, leaving 13 bases of the junction unmatched. Per the germline V gene, CDR1 is KGHDR and CDR2 is SFDVKD. The CDR3 totals 18 residues. The CDR3 coding sequence is TGTGCCACCAGTGACCCATCGGGACAGGGGATGGAGTCAGATACGCAGTATTTT. Translated: CATSDPSGQGMESDTQYF.

The chain recombines TRBV12-3 or TRBV12-4 with TRBJ1-2; D is unresolved. The CDR3 consists of 12 residues. The V gene lost 8 bases and the J gene lost 3 bases, with 10 bases spanning the gap. CDR3 sequence: CASALGDYGYTF. The CDR3 DNA reads as TGTGCCAGCGCCCTTGGGGACTATGGCTACACCTTC.

The CDR3 here is CASTTGTGDLYEQYF. CDR3 coding DNA: TGTGCCAGCACCACCGGGACAGGGGATTTGTACGAGCAGTACTTC. The gene calls are TRBV28 and TRBJ2-7; 10 nucleotides line up with TRBD1. The CDR3 has 15 residues. Germline-derived CDR1 and CDR2 are MDHEN and SYDVKM. Trimming removed 7 bases from V and 4 bases from J; junction bases left unmatched: 10.

V is TRBV6-6 and J is TRBJ2-1; 9 positions agree with TRBD1. The J segment lost 4 bases and the V segment lost 5 bases, leaving 3 bases of the junction unmatched. This CDR3 comprises 14 residues. The germline V gene encodes CDR1 MNHNY and CDR2 SVGAGI (reference sequence). CDR3 amino acids: CASSGDRAYNEQFF. The CDR3 nucleotides read TGTGCCAGCAGTGGGGACAGGGCATACAATGAGCAGTTCTTC.

V is TRBV28 and J is TRBJ1-6; perhaps TRBD1 as D (6 bases). The CDR3 runs 15 residues. V lost 5 bases to trimming and J lost 9 bases, with 17 bases between them. The germline V gene encodes CDR1 MDHEN and CDR2 SYDVKM. The CDR3, as DNA: TGTGCCAGCAGTAAGTCACAGGGTGATGGTTCACCCCTCCACTTT. Amino acid sequence: CASSKSQGDGSPLHF.

The chain employs TRBV19 and TRBJ2-3; a weak D match, TRBD2 (6 bases). The CDR3 has 13 amino acids. Germline lookup yields CDR1 LNHDA and CDR2 SQIVND (reference sequence). Trimming took 3 bases from V and 4 from J, leaving 8 bases between them. The CDR3 DNA sequence: TGTGCCAGTAGTATGAGGGAGGCAGATACGCAGTATTTT. Protein: CASSMREADTQYF.

This clone is a singleton in its sample. This sequence joins TRBV11-3 and TRBJ2-1; D perhaps matches TRBD1 (6 bases). The germline gives CDR1 SGHNT, CDR2 YENEEA. CDR3 length: 15 amino acids. Trimming shortened V by 5 bases and J by 4 bases, and 15 bases separated the two germline ends. The CDR3 reads CASSPRTAAYNEQFF. CDR3 in DNA: TGTGCCAGCAGCCCCCGGACAGCAGCGTACAATGAGCAGTTCTTC.

V gene TRBV4-3 combines with J gene TRBJ2-1; 8 bases map to TRBD1. In germline, CDR1 is LGHNA, CDR2 YSLEER. CDR3 length equals 16 residues. V was clipped by 1 base and J by 6 bases; unmatched bases: 8. CDR3 coding DNA: TGCGCCAGCAGCCAAGTCAGGGACAGGTTTCTCAATGAGCAGTTCTTC. Protein: CASSQVRDRFLNEQFF.

V is TRBV7-9 and J is TRBJ2-2; D is perhaps TRBD1 (6 bases). V lost 5 bases, J lost 1 base, and 11 bases lay in between. The CDR3 runs 15 residues. Per germline, CDR1 SEHNR and CDR2 FQNEAQ (reference sequence). The CDR3: CASSIGQQNTGELFF. Written as DNA, the CDR3 is TGTGCCAGCAGCATAGGACAGCAGAACACCGGGGAGCTGTTTTTT. The full variable domain, in which reference TRBV7-9 and TRBJ2-2 provide the parts outside the CDR3, is DTGVSQNPRHKITKRGQNVTFRCDPISEHNRLYWYRQTLGQGPEFLTYFQNEAQLEKSRLLSDRFSAERPKGSFSTLEIQRTEQGDSAMYLCASSIGQQNTGELFFGEGSRLTVL.

V and J are TRBV28 and TRBJ2-7, with 11 bases identical to TRBD1. CDR1 MDHEN and CDR2 SYDVKM come from the germline V gene. The CDR3 has 15 amino acids. V lost 6 bases, J lost 3 bases, and 7 bases stayed unmatched. DNA of the CDR3: TGTGCCAGCAGCCCCCCCGGGACAGGGGGCTACGAGCAGTACTTC. Translation gives CASSPPGTGGYEQYF.